This is a list of T cell receptor beta chains from one sample in a study of breast tumors, draining lymph nodes, adjacent tissues. TCRdb re-analysed the multiplex PCR reads in MiXCR, keeping a single row per CDR3 protein. Of 200,000 or so distinct CDR3 sequences in the sample, approximately 31% were seen once. The sample consisted of axillary lymph node tissue. The receptor source for this set is a female donor with breast cancer. Some clones in this sample may be carry-over from other donors' samples. Each CDR3 is given with its conserved first and last residue. A D gene is named only where the DNA matches it firmly. Size is omitted from some rows. Given values are once, few, many or a class for expanded clones.

j_call: TRBJ1-2
d_call: TRBD1
clone_size: .
v_call: TRBV29-1
cdr3_aa: CSVRYGQGAGYTF
cdr3_nt: TGCAGCGTTCGGTACGGACAGGGGGCAGGCTACACCTTC

j_call: TRBJ2-1
d_call: TRBD2
clone_size: many
v_call: TRBV14
cdr3_aa: CASSQSWLAGGGPYNEQFF
cdr3_nt: TGTGCCAGCAGCCAATCTTGGCTAGCGGGAGGGGGACCCTACAATGAGCAGTTCTTC

j_call: TRBJ2-1
d_call: TRBD2
clone_size: many
v_call: TRBV7-9
cdr3_aa: CASSLVASGSDEQFF
cdr3_nt: TGTGCCAGCAGCTTAGTGGCTAGCGGGAGCGATGAGCAGTTCTTC

j_call: TRBJ1-6
d_call: .
clone_size: many
v_call: TRBV20-1
cdr3_aa: CSARVRLNSPLHF
cdr3_nt: TGCAGTGCTAGAGTACGGTTAAATTCACCCCTCCACTTT

j_call: TRBJ1-6
d_call: .
clone_size: .
v_call: TRBV9
cdr3_aa: CASSSGRDHNSPLHF
cdr3_nt: TGTGCCAGCAGCTCGGGCAGGGACCATAATTCACCCCTCCACTTT

j_call: TRBJ1-1
d_call: TRBD1
clone_size: .
v_call: TRBV20-1
cdr3_aa: CSADSSGGHTEAFF
cdr3_nt: TGCAGTGCTGATTCCTCAGGGGGACACACTGAAGCTTTCTTT

j_call: TRBJ1-2
d_call: TRBD1
clone_size: many
v_call: TRBV5-1
cdr3_aa: CASSRTRDSNYGYTF
cdr3_nt: TGCGCCAGCAGCAGAACCCGGGACAGTAACTATGGCTACACCTTC

j_call: TRBJ2-5
d_call: TRBD1
clone_size: .
v_call: TRBV14
cdr3_aa: CASSRSQGGETQSF
cdr3_nt: TGTGCCAGCAGCCGATCACAGGGGGGCGAGACCCAGTCCTTC

j_call: TRBJ2-5
d_call: .
clone_size: many
v_call: TRBV9
cdr3_aa: CASSVNGETQYF
cdr3_nt: TGTGCCAGCAGCGTTAATGGAGAGACCCAGTACTTC

j_call: TRBJ2-5
d_call: TRBD1
clone_size: many
v_call: TRBV11-2
cdr3_aa: CASSLWTGRGTQYF
cdr3_nt: TGTGCCAGCAGCTTGTGGACAGGAAGGGGGACCCAGTACTTC

j_call: TRBJ2-3
d_call: TRBD2
clone_size: many
v_call: TRBV4-1
cdr3_aa: CASRTGVTSGGTDTQYF
cdr3_nt: TGCGCCAGCAGAACGGGGGTGACTAGCGGGGGCACAGATACGCAGTATTTT

j_call: TRBJ1-5
d_call: .
clone_size: many
v_call: TRBV6-1
cdr3_aa: CASTERAGEPQHF
cdr3_nt: TGTGCCAGCACAGAGAGGGCAGGGGAACCCCAGCATTTT

j_call: TRBJ1-5
d_call: TRBD1
clone_size: many
v_call: TRBV4-2
cdr3_aa: CASSSSGTGGPPSNQPQHF
cdr3_nt: TGTGCCAGCAGCTCGTCCGGGACAGGGGGCCCCCCTAGCAATCAGCCCCAGCATTTT

j_call: TRBJ1-4
d_call: .
clone_size: .
v_call: TRBV2
cdr3_aa: CASTGEVGGTVF
cdr3_nt: TGTGCCAGCACAGGGGAGGTTGGGGGAACTGTTTTT

j_call: TRBJ2-5
d_call: .
clone_size: many
v_call: TRBV14
cdr3_aa: CASSQDIWGEETQYF
cdr3_nt: TGTGCCAGCAGCCAAGATATTTGGGGGGAAGAGACCCAGTACTTC

j_call: TRBJ2-3
d_call: TRBD1
clone_size: many
v_call: TRBV18
cdr3_aa: CASSETGSADTQYF
cdr3_nt: TGTGCCAGCTCAGAGACAGGGTCGGCAGATACGCAGTATTTT

j_call: TRBJ2-1
d_call: TRBD2
clone_size: .
v_call: TRBV20-1
cdr3_aa: CSAALSTSGTKPQFF
cdr3_nt: TGCAGTGCTGCCCTCTCGACTAGCGGGACTAAACCACAGTTCTTC

j_call: TRBJ2-1
d_call: TRBD2
clone_size: .
v_call: TRBV5-4
cdr3_aa: CASSLESGGREQFF
cdr3_nt: TGCGCCAGCAGCCTTGAGTCGGGGGGGAGAGAGCAGTTCTTC

j_call: TRBJ2-5
d_call: TRBD2
clone_size: .
v_call: TRBV15
cdr3_aa: CATSSRGLAGGFGTQYF
cdr3_nt: TGTGCCACCAGCAGTCGGGGACTAGCGGGAGGGTTTGGGACCCAGTACTTC

j_call: TRBJ2-5
d_call: TRBD2
clone_size: many
v_call: TRBV5-4
cdr3_aa: CASSQSGSFQETQYF
cdr3_nt: TGTGCCAGCAGCCAAAGCGGGAGTTTCCAAGAGACCCAGTACTTC

j_call: TRBJ2-3
d_call: .
clone_size: many
v_call: TRBV29-1
cdr3_aa: CSVRDYTQYF
cdr3_nt: TGCAGCGTACGGGATTATACGCAGTATTTT

j_call: TRBJ1-4
d_call: .
clone_size: many
v_call: TRBV3-1
cdr3_aa: CASSQDRLVKSLFF
cdr3_nt: TGTGCCAGCAGCCAAGATAGACTTGTTAAGTCGCTGTTTTTT

j_call: TRBJ2-1
d_call: .
clone_size: many
v_call: TRBV5-1
cdr3_aa: CASSPGTRSDEQFF
cdr3_nt: TGCGCCAGCAGCCCCGGGACGAGATCCGATGAGCAGTTCTTC

j_call: TRBJ2-7
d_call: TRBD1
clone_size: many
v_call: TRBV7-9
cdr3_aa: CASSPRDRDDEQYF
cdr3_nt: TGTGCCAGCAGCCCCCGGGACAGGGACGACGAGCAGTACTTC

j_call: TRBJ2-7
d_call: TRBD2
clone_size: many
v_call: TRBV20-1
cdr3_aa: CSARGTSGRASSYEQYF
cdr3_nt: TGCAGTGCTAGAGGGACTAGCGGGAGGGCTAGCTCCTACGAGCAGTACTTC

j_call: TRBJ1-5
d_call: .
clone_size: many
v_call: TRBV9
cdr3_aa: CASSVGVGIQPQHF
cdr3_nt: TGTGCCAGCAGCGTAGGGGTGGGAATTCAGCCCCAGCATTTT

j_call: TRBJ1-6
d_call: TRBD1
clone_size: many
v_call: TRBV12-3/TRBV12-4
cdr3_aa: CASSLGAGGNSPLHF
cdr3_nt: TGTGCCAGCAGTTTAGGGGCAGGGGGCAATTCACCCCTCCACTTT

j_call: TRBJ2-1
d_call: .
clone_size: many
v_call: TRBV20-1
cdr3_aa: CSASDGAEKGQFF
cdr3_nt: TGCAGTGCTTCGGACGGCGCGGAGAAGGGGCAGTTCTTC

j_call: TRBJ2-2
d_call: TRBD1
clone_size: .
v_call: TRBV2
cdr3_aa: CARPGTGGDTGELFF
cdr3_nt: TGTGCTAGACCAGGGACAGGGGGTGACACCGGGGAGCTGTTTTTT

j_call: TRBJ2-5
d_call: TRBD2
clone_size: many
v_call: TRBV3-1
cdr3_aa: CASSQTSAGGVQYF
cdr3_nt: TGTGCCAGCAGCCAAACTAGCGCGGGGGGGGTCCAGTACTTC

j_call: TRBJ1-5
d_call: .
clone_size: many
v_call: TRBV2
cdr3_aa: CASKSEGRDQPQHF
cdr3_nt: TGTGCCAGCAAGTCGGAAGGGCGGGATCAGCCCCAGCATTTT

j_call: TRBJ1-6
d_call: .
clone_size: .
v_call: TRBV7-2
cdr3_aa: CASSFEGSSYNSPLHF
cdr3_nt: TGTGCCAGCAGCTTTGAGGGATCGTCCTATAATTCACCCCTCCACTTT

j_call: TRBJ2-5
d_call: .
clone_size: many
v_call: TRBV6-5
cdr3_aa: CASSFNQGETQYF
cdr3_nt: TGTGCCAGCAGCTTCAACCAGGGGGAGACCCAGTACTTC

j_call: TRBJ1-5
d_call: .
clone_size: many
v_call: TRBV5-1
cdr3_aa: CASSLTGNSNQPQHF
cdr3_nt: TGCGCCAGCAGCTTGACAGGGAATAGCAATCAGCCCCAGCATTTT

j_call: TRBJ1-6
d_call: TRBD1
clone_size: many
v_call: TRBV11-1
cdr3_aa: CASSPRTGNNSPLHF
cdr3_nt: TGTGCCAGCAGCCCACGGACAGGGAATAATTCACCCCTCCACTTT

j_call: TRBJ1-6
d_call: .
clone_size: many
v_call: TRBV6-1
cdr3_aa: CASSLTRNSPLHF
cdr3_nt: TGTGCCAGCAGTTTAACCAGAAATTCACCCCTCCACTTT

j_call: TRBJ2-5
d_call: TRBD2
clone_size: many
v_call: TRBV28
cdr3_aa: CASNGASGREPPETQYF
cdr3_nt: TGTGCCAGCAATGGGGCTAGCGGGAGGGAACCTCCAGAGACCCAGTACTTC

j_call: TRBJ2-5
d_call: .
clone_size: many
v_call: TRBV20-1
cdr3_aa: CSARTNGVGVETQYF
cdr3_nt: TGCAGTGCAAGAACAAATGGTGTGGGGGTAGAGACCCAGTACTTC

j_call: TRBJ2-3
d_call: .
clone_size: many
v_call: TRBV20-1
cdr3_aa: CSAPLRNTDTQYF
cdr3_nt: TGCAGTGCCCCCCTCCGGAATACAGATACGCAGTATTTT

j_call: TRBJ2-1
d_call: TRBD1
clone_size: many
v_call: TRBV5-4
cdr3_aa: CASSVNRDSGQFF
cdr3_nt: TGTGCCAGCAGCGTTAACCGGGACAGTGGGCAGTTCTTC

j_call: TRBJ2-7
d_call: .
clone_size: many
v_call: TRBV28
cdr3_aa: CAALSGSSYEQYF
cdr3_nt: TGTGCCGCCCTGTCAGGGAGCTCCTACGAGCAGTACTTC

j_call: TRBJ2-1
d_call: TRBD2
clone_size: .
v_call: TRBV6-2/TRBV6-3
cdr3_aa: CASFSGSPSGRNEQFF
cdr3_nt: TGTGCCAGCTTTAGCGGGAGCCCATCGGGGAGGAATGAGCAGTTCTTC

j_call: TRBJ2-2
d_call: .
clone_size: many
v_call: TRBV20-1
cdr3_aa: CSARYPPNTGELFF
cdr3_nt: TGCAGTGCTAGGTATCCCCCGAACACCGGGGAGCTGTTTTTT

j_call: TRBJ1-2
d_call: TRBD1
clone_size: many
v_call: TRBV11-2
cdr3_aa: CASSRDTRDRLHGYTF
cdr3_nt: TGTGCCAGCAGCCGCGACACCCGGGACAGATTACATGGCTACACCTTC